Below, 14 T cell receptor beta chains from the same sample are listed, as sequenced in a study of T cells in Graves' hyperthyroidism and ophthalmopathy. RNA transcripts gave rise to amplified TCR beta CDR3 regions. With the HTBI primer set, the TCR CDR3 went through a first round of RT-PCR. TCRdb used MiXCR to reprocess the multiplex PCR reads, holding one entry per CDR3 protein. The sample lists approximately 710,000 distinct CDR3 sequences; 15% to 20% were seen once. Sequenced input: blood. Source of these receptors: a man aged 50-59 years with Graves' hyperthyroidism.

For this clonotype: A much bigger clone sits one base away, suggesting this may be a read error. The CDR3 spells CASSLDGVEQYF. The CDR3 region has the DNA TGCGCCAGCAGCTTGGACGGGGTTGAGCAGTACTTC. This rearrangement joins TRBV5-1 to TRBJ2-7, with D maybe TRBD2 (5 bases). The V gene lost 0 bases and the J gene lost 7 bases, with 8 bases spanning the gap. The CDR3 has 12 amino acids. The germline gives CDR1 SGHRS, CDR2 YFSETQ.

The chain's CDR3 is CASSLADGSYNEQFF. The CDR3 DNA reads TGTGCCAGCAGCTTAGCAGACGGCTCCTACAATGAGCAGTTCTTC. J is TRBJ2-1 and V is TRBV7-9; no firm D call. V was cut by 0 bases and J by 0 bases, with 6 bases left in between. This CDR3 region has 15 residues. Germline CDR1 reads SEHNR; CDR2 reads FQNEAQ (reference sequence).

Notes on this clonotype: Just one base apart from a much larger clone, this may be a read error. The genes are TRBV28 and TRBJ1-1; perhaps TRBD1 as D (6 bases). The CDR3 is 12 residues long. Germline V gene lookup returns CDR1 MDHEN and CDR2 SYDVKM. Trimming shortened V by 11 bases and J by 1 base, and 11 bases separated the two germline ends. DNA for the CDR3: TGTGCCCTCAGGGGCTCGAACACTGAAGCTTTCTTT. Its protein is CALRGSNTEAFF.

This sequence joins TRBV15 and TRBJ2-5; the match to TRBD1 covers 7 bases. Germline V gene lookup returns CDR1 LNHNV and CDR2 YYDKDF (reference sequence). Trimming removed 1 base from V and 2 bases from J; junction bases left unmatched: 4. There are 15 residues in the CDR3. In DNA form, the CDR3 reads TGTGCCACCAGCAGAGCAACAGGGGCTCAAGAGACCCAGTACTTC. Protein product: CATSRATGAQETQYF.

As regards this clonotype: A read error is possible here, since a much larger clone lies one base away. V usage is TRBV6-5 and J usage is TRBJ1-2; 10 bases match TRBD1. The length of the CDR3 is 14 residues. Per the germline V gene, CDR1 is MNHEY and CDR2 is SVGAGI. The CDR3 protein is CAGSSGTGVYGYTF. In DNA form, the CDR3 reads TGTGCCGGCAGTTCCGGGACAGGGGTCTATGGCTACACCTTC.

A remark on this clonotype: A much larger clone differs from this one at a single base, so this may be a read error. The gene calls are TRBV28 and TRBJ2-5; TRBD1 matches at 9 bases. This CDR3 comprises 13 residues. The germline V gene encodes CDR1 MDHEN and CDR2 SYDVKM. The CDR3: CASTGTGRETQHF. The DNA of the CDR3 is TGTGCCAGTACTGGGACAGGGAGAGAGACCCAGCACTTC. The full variable domain, rest sourced from reference TRBV28 and TRBJ2-5, is DVKVTQSSRYLVKRTGEKVFLECVQDMDHENMFWYRQDPGLGLRLIYFSYDVKMKEKGDIPEGYSVSREKKERFSLILESASTNQTSMYLCASTGTGRETQHFGPGTRLLVL.

This chain joins TRBV12-3 or TRBV12-4 and TRBJ2-3, with D unresolved. V lost 2 bases, J lost 4 bases, and 13 bases lay in between. There are 15 residues in the CDR3. CDR3 loop: CASSLTPPFSDTQYF. The CDR3, as DNA: TGTGCCAGCAGTTTAACCCCCCCCTTTTCAGATACGCAGTATTTT.

This clonotype has just a few counts. This chain uses TRBV7-8 with TRBJ2-5; 10 nucleotides match TRBD1. The germline CDR1 and CDR2 sequences are SGHVS and FQNEAQ. This CDR3 is 15 amino acids long. After removal of 5 bases from V and 3 bases from J, the junction contained 6 bases not matched to a gene. CDR3 DNA: TGTGCCAGCAGCGGACCCGGGACAGGGGAAGAGACCCAGTACTTC. As protein: CASSGPGTGEETQYF.

The rearrangement uses TRBV14 and TRBJ2-7, with unresolved D. Trimming left V 0 bases short and J 5 bases short, with 14 bases between. CDR3 length: 15 amino acids. The germline gives CDR1 SGHDN, CDR2 FVKESK. CDR3 nucleotides: TGTGCCAGCAGCCAAGAAGCGCCCTCATGCCACGAGCAGTACTTC. This codes for CASSQEAPSCHEQYF.

This rearrangement joins TRBV2 to TRBJ2-7, with 12 bases identical to TRBD1. TRBJ2-1 matches the DNA end more closely, so the J call is doubtful. CDR1 and CDR2 from the germline V gene are SNHLY and FYNNEI. The length of the CDR3 is 15 residues. The CDR3 is CASSTGTGGFYEQFF. The CDR3 DNA is TGTGCCAGCAGTACCGGGACAGGGGGCTTCTATGAGCAGTTCTTC.

This clonotype was observed many times. The chain has TRBV7-8 and TRBJ1-1; D unclear. This CDR3 region has 14 residues. V was pared by 1 base and J by 2 bases, with 8 bases between. Germline CDR1 SGHVS, CDR2 FQNEAQ. The CDR3: CASSLVNGNTEAFF. CDR3 nucleotides: TGTGCCAGCAGCTTAGTTAATGGAAACACTGAAGCTTTCTTT.

This clonotype was seen ten or more times. The chain carries TRBV2 and TRBJ2-3; D might be TRBD1 (5 bases). The V end lost 3 bases, the J end lost 4 bases, and 14 bases lay between the germline ends. Germline CDR1 SNHLY, CDR2 FYNNEI. The CDR3 is 15 amino acids. CDR3 sequence reads: CASSDKGLTSDTQYF. The CDR3 DNA follows: TGTGCCAGCAGTGACAAGGGGCTCACCTCAGATACGCAGTATTTT.

The table lists this clonotype with a few counts. The gene calls are TRBV5-1 and TRBJ2-6, with TRBD1 matching over 8 bases. The J segment lost 2 bases and the V segment lost 7 bases, leaving 8 bases of the junction unmatched. There are 16 residues in the CDR3. Germline CDR1 and CDR2: SGHRS and YFSETQ. The CDR3 DNA sequence: TGCGCCAGCGGGGGACAGGAGGGGACTGGGGCCAACGTCCTGACTTTC. It specifies CASGGQEGTGANVLTF.

V usage is TRBV14 and J usage is TRBJ2-3; no clear D. The CDR3 contains 14 residues. In germline, CDR1 is SGHDN, CDR2 FVKESK. V was shortened by 1 base and J by 6 bases, with 11 bases between the two germline ends. CDR3 loop: CASSQAAFRDTQYF. DNA of the CDR3: TGTGCCAGCAGCCAAGCGGCGTTTCGGGATACGCAGTATTTT.